This T cell receptor (beta chain) was identified during a study of cytomegalovirus exposure and HLA in healthy donors. Study conclusions and caveats: TCR beta V- and J-gene trimming, according to a later analysis, was linked to a missense DCLRE1C variant. Beyond CMV serostatus, there was no information to go on about immune exposure. Several of the most significant clusters were apparently associated with common viral pathogens in a later analysis.

With 60 Vbeta and 13 Jbeta primers, the PCR was carried out. Produced via immunoSEQ multiplex PCR; TCRdb's table is partial and in-frame only. The data contain 130,000 to 150,000 clones, roughly three quarters of them singletons. V was pared by 10 bases and J by 5 bases, with 15 bases of the junction left unmatched. This CDR3 has 16 amino acids. Looked up from germline, CDR1 is ENHRY and CDR2 is SYGVKD. Comment on this clone: Its antigen is as yet unknown.

The sequence derives from a female donor in good health and CMV-seronegative. The rearrangement links TRBV10-3 to TRBJ2-5; 11 bases fit TRBD2. Material: PBMCs. In DNA form, the CDR3 reads TGTGCCACCTCCCTAGCGGGAGGCCCCCCCGCGGAGACCCAGTACTTC. Encoded protein: CATSLAGGPPAETQYF.